This entry concerns a single T cell receptor beta chain. Its antigen is unidentified. The sample belongs to a study of shared clonotypes between healthy human individuals. Looking at the study overall: There were three CD4 naive, three CD4 memory, two CD8 naive and one CD8 memory plates per donor. Overall study results and limits: As a rule, naive subsets had a larger estimated richness than memory subsets.

TCRdb's table, derived via immunoSEQ multiplex PCR, lists solely in-frame clones and lacks some. The sample yields 2.3 million or so clones, 80% to 95% seen once. V dropped 8 bases and J dropped 6 bases, with 12 bases sitting between them. This CDR3 is 12 amino acids long. The germline gives CDR1 SNHLY, CDR2 FYNNEI. In the CD4+ fraction, cells were divided into CD45RA+ naive and CD45RA-negative memory subsets. The J gene is TRBJ2-3, the V gene TRBV2, with D possibly matching TRBD2 (6 bases). This clonotype was obtained from a man between 18 and 29 years old in good health. Some clones in this sample may be carry-over from other donors' samples. Material: naive CD4+ T cells from PBMCs. The sample's subset: CD45RA+ positively selected. CDR3 sequence: CASGGSGDTQYF. The CDR3 region has the DNA TGTGCCAGCGGAGGGAGTGGGGATACGCAGTATTTT. The full variable domain, rest sourced from reference TRBV2 and TRBJ2-3, is EPEVTQTPSHQVTQMGQEVILRCVPISNHLYFYWYRQILGQKVEFLVSFYNNEISEKSEIFDDQFSVERPDGSNFTLKIRSTKLEDSAMYFCASGGSGDTQYFGPGTRLTVL.